The 9 T cell receptor beta chains listed next were all sequenced from one sample in a study of T cell clonality in common variable immunodeficiency. TCRdb keeps only in-frame clones here, not all; method: immunoSEQ multiplex PCR. The data show more than 35,000 clones, with none appearing a single time. The material sequenced was peripheral blood mononuclear cells. The receptor set was obtained from a person aged 18 to 75 in good health.

At least ten counts were recorded for this clone. With the read ending 3 residues before the CDR3 end, the germline J gene is used to fill in that end. The V gene is TRBV5-4, the J gene TRBJ1-1, with D unclear. The CDR3 is 14 amino acids. The germline CDR1 and CDR2 sequences are SGHNT and YYREEE (reference sequence). V lost 4 bases and J 1 base, leaving 11 bases between the germline ends. The CDR3 here is CASSPGLQNTEAFF. CDR3 DNA, as far as it was read: TGTGCCAGCAGCCCCGGACTTCAGAACACTGAA.

This clone was observed at least ten times. The read terminates 3 residues ahead of where the CDR3 ends, so the germline J gene completes it. The chain joins TRBV12-3 or TRBV12-4 to TRBJ2-5; D may be TRBD2 (6 bases). This CDR3 region has 13 residues. The V end was cut by 6 bases, the J end by 5 bases, with 13 bases between. The covered CDR3 bases are TGTGCCAGCAGGTTATCGGGGGAGGAGACC. Translated, it gives CASRLSGEET. The CDR3 reads in full as CASRLSGEETQYF.

This clone occurred many times. The sequenced part of the CDR3 DNA is TGTGCCAGTAACCAAAGACTAGCGGGAGAGAGTGAG. Its translation is CASNQRLAGESE. The whole CDR3 protein reads CASNQRLAGESEQFF. This chain links TRBV19 with TRBJ2-1; 12 nucleotides match TRBD2. The CDR3 end falls 3 residues outside the read, so it is completed with the germline J gene. Germline lookup yields CDR1 LNHDA and CDR2 SQIVND (reference sequence). CDR3 length: 15 residues. After removal of 7 bases from V and 9 bases from J, the junction contained 10 bases not matched to a gene. Looking up the rest from reference TRBV19 and TRBJ2-1 gives the full variable domain: DGGITQSPKYLFRKEGQNVTLSCEQNLNHDAMYWYRQDPGQGLRLIYYSQIVNDFQKGDIAEGYSVSREKKESFPLTVTSAQKNPTAFYLCASNQRLAGESEQFFGPGTRLTVL.

This clone has at least ten counts. One end of the junction varies from germline; a read error may be responsible. The CDR3 extends 3 residues past the end of the read, so its final part is completed from the germline J gene. The rearrangement uses TRBV6-1 and TRBJ2-7, with TRBD1 identical over 7 bases. CDR1 and CDR2 (germline): MNHNS, SASEGT. There are 19 residues in the CDR3. The CDR3 sequence is CASREGTDANPYRNYEQYF. The DNA read from the CDR3 is TGTGCCAGCAGGGAAGGGACAGATGCTAACCCATACAGAAACTACGAG.

This clone showed up many times. The CDR3 end lies 3 residues beyond the end of the read and is filled in from the germline J gene. The chain is built from TRBV12-3 or TRBV12-4 and TRBJ2-1, with 7 bases matching TRBD1. The trim removed 2 bases at V and 4 bases at J, leaving 2 bases unmatched. This CDR3 is built from 14 residues. The CDR3 DNA, read in part, is TGTGCCAGCAGTTTATTGGACAGGTACAATGAG. It translates to CASSLLDRYNE. Given in full, the CDR3 is CASSLLDRYNEQFF.

This clone appeared many times. The part of the CDR3 DNA that was read is TGCAGTGCTAGAGATCAGGGGAGGGGGCAGCCC. It yields the protein CSARDQGRGQP. The whole CDR3 region reads CSARDQGRGQPQHF. V gene TRBV20-1 combines with J gene TRBJ1-5, with D possibly matching TRBD1 (6 bases). The CDR3 goes on 3 residues after the read ends, and that part is filled in from the germline J gene. V gave up 0 bases and J gave up 7 bases, with 13 bases separating them. This CDR3 has 14 residues. Germline values: CDR1 DFQATT, CDR2 SNEGSKA (reference sequence).

This clone was counted many times. Read sequence stops 3 residues before the CDR3 end, and the germline J gene provides the missing end. This rearrangement joins TRBV18 to TRBJ1-2; the match to TRBD1 covers 7 bases. Per germline, CDR1 KGHSH and CDR2 LQKENI. This CDR3 has 13 residues. V lost 1 base and J lost 7; bases outside the gene matches: 3. The CDR3 DNA, read in part, is TGTGCCAGCTCACCACGGGACAGAGGTGGC. Protein sequence: CASSPRDRGG. The entire CDR3 is CASSPRDRGGYTF.

This clone was counted many times. The CDR3 end falls 3 residues outside the read, so it is completed with the germline J gene. The chain recombines TRBV7-2 with TRBJ2-7; TRBD2 agrees at 12 bases. This CDR3 is 15 amino acids long. The germline V gene encodes CDR1 SGHTA and CDR2 FQGNSA. V trimming: 5 bases; J trimming: 2 bases; junction bases outside the gene matches: 4. The sequenced part of the CDR3 DNA is TGTGCCAGCAGCCCGCGACTAGCGGGAGCCTACGAG. Translation gives CASSPRLAGAYE. The CDR3 reads in full as CASSPRLAGAYEQYF.

A note on this clone: The CDR3 goes on 3 residues after the read ends, and that part is filled in from the germline J gene. The gene calls are TRBV19 and TRBJ2-1; the match to TRBD2 covers 10 bases. This CDR3 has 16 residues. V dropped 5 bases and J dropped 6; count of bases not matched to a gene: 10. Germline V gene sequence: CDR1 LNHDA, CDR2 SQIVND (reference sequence). The CDR3 sequence: CASSSWFASGSNEQFF. CDR3 DNA (partial): TGTGCCAGTAGTTCATGGTTTGCTAGCGGGAGCAATGAG.